This TCR beta chain was sequenced in a study of blood T cell repertoires in COVID-19 (dated by TCRdb to 2019 to 2021). Regarding the study in general: The collaborator samples originated in the United States, Italy and Spain and spanned the acute and convalescent phases of COVID-19. The material from the prospective study consisted of cDNA or gDNA derived from T cells, B-cell-depleted T cells, or PBMCs. Subjects who had been exposed to COVID-19, were actively infected with it, or had recovered from it provided the deeply sampled blood TCRbeta repertoires that made up the dataset. The repertoires were released in a freely available public database intended as a resource for research on the immune response to SARS-CoV-2. Samples were obtained from the ongoing ImmuneRACE study (first 160 participants) and from 1,254 subjects provided by 6 global collaborators. The sample metadata nearly always contained a de-identified subject ID, COVID-19 status, age in years and sex. Where available, HLA class I and class II types were taken from metadata supplied by the sample provider and were not determined by assay-based typing. The paper's findings and limits, for the study overall: How much clinical and demographic metadata was included differed by source and by participant, and the metadata was provided uncurated.

For this clone: What antigen it recognizes has not been identified. No quality values exist for individual bases; no much larger clone is one base distant.

The CDR3 holds 14 amino acids from the cysteine to the phenylalanine. The entry retains the CDR3 DNA only, 42 bases that are in frame from base 1. CDR1 is given as SGHRS and CDR2 as YFSETQ, both from the germline V gene. V loses 5 bases, J loses 3 bases, and the germline ends lie 12 bases apart. Each collaborating institution followed its own protocols to collect whole blood in K2EDTA tubes. For TCRbeta analysis, collaborators shipped samples in one of three forms: frozen whole blood, isolated PBMCs, or DNA extracted from either of those sample types. TCRbeta CDR3 regions were amplified from genomic DNA by means of the immunoSEQ Assay, a bias-controlled multiplex PCR. Regarding the original processing steps: Within the assay, amplification of reference gene primers was used to estimate how many nucleated cells each sample contained. To quantify the absolute abundance of each unique TCRbeta CDR3 rearrangement, sequence reads were collapsed and filtered. Productive Simpson clonality was computed per sample as the square root of Simpson's diversity index over productive rearrangements. TCRdb took this table from immuneACCESS and kept in-frame rearrangements with V and J called. Such tables lack part of the clones; where checked against another copy, unresolved V genes explain under half of the gap, and the rest is unexplained. Clone size and V and J calls were adopted from that table, with D and trimming inferred from the DNA. A total of around 100,000 clones appear in this sample, 70% to 90% of them only once. Around 3.7% of the sample rests with the top ten.

This clonotype was obtained from an older woman with acute or convalescent COVID-19. This chain is built from TRBV5-1 and TRBJ1-5; TRBD1 is possibly the D segment (5 matching bases). Sequencing was done on a sample of peripheral blood. Here the CDR3 is given as CASRPDSPNQPQHF. The base sequence is TGCGCCAGCAGGCCCGACAGTCCCAATCAGCCCCAGCATTTT.